Shown below are 18 T cell receptor beta chains from a single sample sequenced in a study of T cells after yellow fever vaccination. Each CDR3 protein is one row after TCRdb ran MiXCR on the 5' RACE reads. The table lists hundreds of thousands of distinct CDR3 sequences, around 17% of them singletons, with roughly 17% in the top ten. Material: PBMCs, obtained 5 days after the first yellow fever vaccination. The receptors here all came from a man aged 18 to 30 who received the YFV17D yellow fever vaccine.

The V call is TRBV7-9, the J call TRBJ2-7; either TRBD1 or TRBD2 may supply D (6 bases each). Germline-derived CDR1 and CDR2 are SEHNR and FQNEAQ (reference sequence). This CDR3 comprises 12 residues. V lost 8 bases and J lost 2, with 10 bases in between. CDR3 bases: TGTGCCAGCGGGGGGCCCACCTACGAGCAGTACGTC. Amino acid sequence: CASGGPTYEQYV.

The rearrangement joins TRBV2 to TRBJ1-2, with D perhaps TRBD1 (5 bases). Germline V CDR1 and CDR2: SNHLY, FYNNEI. The V and J ends lost 7 bases and 8 bases respectively, with 23 bases between them. The CDR3 loop spans 15 amino acids. CDR3 sequence (DNA): TGTGCCAGCAATCCACGGGGGGTTGACCTTTACGGCTACACCTTC. It translates to CASNPRGVDLYGYTF.

This clonotype was picked up a small number of times. The gene calls are TRBV7-9 and TRBJ2-2; D may be TRBD1 (7 bases). Trimming took 3 bases from V and 5 from J, leaving 13 bases between them. CDR1 and CDR2 from the germline V gene are SEHNR and FQNEAQ (reference sequence). This CDR3 spans 15 amino acids. This chain's CDR3 is CASSFTGDWTGELFF. CDR3 bases: TGTGCCAGCAGCTTCACAGGGGACTGGACCGGGGAGCTGTTTTTT.

For the CDR3, the DNA is TGTGCCATCAGTGAGTCGGGGTGGGGCAATCAAGAGACCCAGTACTTC. Residues: CAISESGWGNQETQYF. The V call is TRBV10-3, the J call TRBJ2-5, with D perhaps matching TRBD1 (5 bases). The CDR3 has 16 residues. Per the germline V gene, CDR1 is ENHRY and CDR2 is SYGVKD. Deletions cut 0 bases from V and 2 bases from J, with 13 bases between.

This clonotype was recorded a few times. CDR3 bases: TGTGCCAGCAGCCCGTCAGCTTGGGCTTTCTTT. Protein: CASSPSAWAFF. The chain uses TRBV7-9 and TRBJ1-1; D unclear. Germline CDR1 SEHNR, CDR2 FQNEAQ (reference sequence). V shed 5 bases and J shed 11 bases, with 12 bases lying between them. This CDR3 is 11 amino acids long.

This clonotype was seen at least ten times. This chain uses TRBV2 with TRBJ1-5; perhaps TRBD1 as D (5 bases). Germline V gene data show CDR1 as SNHLY and CDR2 as FYNNEI. The V end lost 6 bases, the J end lost 2 bases, and 14 bases lay between the germline ends. This CDR3 region has 15 residues. The CDR3: CASRKNLQGNQPQHF. The CDR3 DNA reads TGTGCCAGCAGAAAAAACCTACAGGGCAATCAGCCCCAGCATTTT.

This clonotype turned up a few times. J is TRBJ2-1 and V is TRBV21-1; the table gives TRBD1 as D, unverified against the DNA. TRBV21-1 is noted as a pseudogene. The CDR3 loop spans 18 amino acids. CDR3 protein: CASSKFPCRESGVHEQFF. The CDR3 nucleotides read TGTGCCAGCAGCAAATTCCCTTGCCGGGAGTCCGGGGTGCATGAGCAGTTCTTC.

J is TRBJ2-4 and V is TRBV7-3, with D possibly matching TRBD1 (6 bases). The CDR3 has 16 residues. Germline loops: CDR1 SGHTA, CDR2 FQGTGA. The V and J ends lost 6 bases and 0 bases respectively, with 15 bases between them. The chain's CDR3 is CASSPTGSLAKNIQYF. The CDR3 nucleotides are TGTGCCAGCAGTCCGACAGGCTCCCTAGCCAAAAACATTCAGTACTTC.

The rearrangement joins TRBV15 to TRBJ2-3, with no clear D. The CDR3 sequence is 15 residues long. Germline assignment: CDR1 LNHNV and CDR2 YYDKDF (reference sequence). Trimming removed 5 bases at V and 0 bases at J, with 12 bases between. The CDR3 nucleotides are TGTGCCACCAGCCAGTACGGGCTTAGCACAGATACGCAGTATTTT. Protein sequence: CATSQYGLSTDTQYF.

This chain uses TRBV28 with TRBJ1-1, with D maybe TRBD1 (6 bases). V was shortened by 7 bases and J by 4 bases, with 22 bases between the two germline ends. In germline, CDR1 is MDHEN, CDR2 SYDVKM. This CDR3 spans 16 amino acids. In DNA, the CDR3 is TGTGCCAGCACTCCCTCCGGGGGGGCCAGGGGCACTGAAGCTTTCTTT. Translated: CASTPSGGARGTEAFF.

The V and J genes are TRBV7-2 and TRBJ2-4; 7 bases align to TRBD1. J was trimmed by 6 bases and V by 5 bases; bases with no gene match: 4. Germline CDR1 is SGHTA and CDR2 is FQGNSA. The CDR3 sequence is 13 residues long. The CDR3 reads CASSPGQINIQYF. CDR3 DNA: TGTGCCAGCAGCCCGGGACAGATAAACATTCAGTACTTC.

In its sample, this clonotype was seen a few times. The chain recombines TRBV28 with TRBJ2-1; weak D call: TRBD2 (6 bases). The CDR3 loop spans 14 amino acids. V lost 2 bases and J lost 4, with 9 bases in between. Per germline, CDR1 MDHEN and CDR2 SYDVKM. The DNA for the CDR3 is TGTGCCAGCAGTTTAGCGCTAGCGTACAATGAGCAGTTCTTC. Encoded protein: CASSLALAYNEQFF.

This clonotype has just a few counts. This sequence joins TRBV24-1 and TRBJ2-5, with TRBD1 matching 11 bases. V gave up 2 bases and J gave up 1 base; unmatched junction bases: 2. The CDR3 length is 16 residues. From germline, CDR1 is KGHDR and CDR2 SFDVKD. DNA for the CDR3: TGTGCCACCAGTGATTCTGGGACAGGGGGCCAAGAGACCCAGTACTTC. Amino acid sequence: CATSDSGTGGQETQYF.

This clonotype was recorded at least ten times. The chain combines TRBV16 with TRBJ2-7; D is unresolved. Trimming took off 6 bases at V and 2 bases at J, with 14 bases between the two ends. The CDR3 length is 14 residues. Germline lookup yields CDR1 KGHSY and CDR2 FQNENV. The CDR3 sequence is CASSQKPGPYEQYF. The CDR3 DNA follows: TGTGCCAGCAGTCAAAAACCGGGCCCCTACGAGCAGTACTTC.

This clonotype was detected only a few times. The J gene is TRBJ2-7, the V gene TRBV12-3 or TRBV12-4; D uncertain. Trimming removed 3 bases from V and 2 bases from J, with 8 bases in between. This CDR3 region has 13 residues. This CDR3 is CASSLSVTYEQYV. The CDR3 DNA sequence: TGTGCCAGCAGTTTGTCCGTCACCTACGAGCAGTACGTC.

This clonotype has only a few counts. The CDR3 protein is CASSPWDSPNYGYTF. The CDR3 bases are TGTGCCAGCAGTCCTTGGGACAGCCCTAACTATGGCTACACCTTC. The V gene is TRBV6-1, the J gene TRBJ1-2, with 7 bases lining up with TRBD1. Germline CDR1 and CDR2: MNHNS and SASEGT. Unmatched junction bases numbered 6, after V lost 5 bases and J lost 0 bases. The CDR3 runs 15 residues.

The chain combines TRBV7-2 with TRBJ2-7; 7 positions agree with TRBD2. Trimming removed 5 bases from V and 3 bases from J; junction bases left unmatched: 7. The CDR3 sequence is 14 residues long. Germline V gene sequence: CDR1 SGHTA, CDR2 FQGNSA. CDR3 sequence: CASSPGGGGYEQYF. CDR3 nucleotides: TGTGCCAGCAGCCCCGGTGGCGGGGGCTACGAGCAGTACTTC.

This clonotype was seen more than once but under ten times. The chain uses TRBV27 and TRBJ2-5; TRBD1 agrees at 11 bases. Germline V gene sequence: CDR1 MNHEY, CDR2 SMNVEV (reference sequence). Trimming at V came to 3 bases and at J to 4 bases, leaving 7 bases not matched to a gene. This CDR3 has 16 residues. In nucleotides, the CDR3 is TGTGCCAGCAGTTTTCGTCGGACAGGGGGCAGAGAGACCCAGTACTTC. Translating it yields CASSFRRTGGRETQYF.